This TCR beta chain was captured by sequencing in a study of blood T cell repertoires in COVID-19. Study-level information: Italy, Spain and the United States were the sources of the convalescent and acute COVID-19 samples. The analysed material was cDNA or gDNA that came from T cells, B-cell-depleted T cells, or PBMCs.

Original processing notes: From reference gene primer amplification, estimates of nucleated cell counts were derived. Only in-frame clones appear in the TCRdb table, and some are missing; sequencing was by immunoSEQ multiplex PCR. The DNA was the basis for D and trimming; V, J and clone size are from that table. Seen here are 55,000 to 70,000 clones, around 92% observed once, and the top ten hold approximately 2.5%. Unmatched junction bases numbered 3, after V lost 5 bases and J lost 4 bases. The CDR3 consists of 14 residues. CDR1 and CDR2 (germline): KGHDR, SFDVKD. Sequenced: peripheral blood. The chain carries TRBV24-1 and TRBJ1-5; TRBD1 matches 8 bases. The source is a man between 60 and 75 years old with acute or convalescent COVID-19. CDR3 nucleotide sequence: TGTGCCACCAGTGCGGACAGGGATAATCAGCCCCAGCATTTT. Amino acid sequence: CATSADRDNQPQHF.